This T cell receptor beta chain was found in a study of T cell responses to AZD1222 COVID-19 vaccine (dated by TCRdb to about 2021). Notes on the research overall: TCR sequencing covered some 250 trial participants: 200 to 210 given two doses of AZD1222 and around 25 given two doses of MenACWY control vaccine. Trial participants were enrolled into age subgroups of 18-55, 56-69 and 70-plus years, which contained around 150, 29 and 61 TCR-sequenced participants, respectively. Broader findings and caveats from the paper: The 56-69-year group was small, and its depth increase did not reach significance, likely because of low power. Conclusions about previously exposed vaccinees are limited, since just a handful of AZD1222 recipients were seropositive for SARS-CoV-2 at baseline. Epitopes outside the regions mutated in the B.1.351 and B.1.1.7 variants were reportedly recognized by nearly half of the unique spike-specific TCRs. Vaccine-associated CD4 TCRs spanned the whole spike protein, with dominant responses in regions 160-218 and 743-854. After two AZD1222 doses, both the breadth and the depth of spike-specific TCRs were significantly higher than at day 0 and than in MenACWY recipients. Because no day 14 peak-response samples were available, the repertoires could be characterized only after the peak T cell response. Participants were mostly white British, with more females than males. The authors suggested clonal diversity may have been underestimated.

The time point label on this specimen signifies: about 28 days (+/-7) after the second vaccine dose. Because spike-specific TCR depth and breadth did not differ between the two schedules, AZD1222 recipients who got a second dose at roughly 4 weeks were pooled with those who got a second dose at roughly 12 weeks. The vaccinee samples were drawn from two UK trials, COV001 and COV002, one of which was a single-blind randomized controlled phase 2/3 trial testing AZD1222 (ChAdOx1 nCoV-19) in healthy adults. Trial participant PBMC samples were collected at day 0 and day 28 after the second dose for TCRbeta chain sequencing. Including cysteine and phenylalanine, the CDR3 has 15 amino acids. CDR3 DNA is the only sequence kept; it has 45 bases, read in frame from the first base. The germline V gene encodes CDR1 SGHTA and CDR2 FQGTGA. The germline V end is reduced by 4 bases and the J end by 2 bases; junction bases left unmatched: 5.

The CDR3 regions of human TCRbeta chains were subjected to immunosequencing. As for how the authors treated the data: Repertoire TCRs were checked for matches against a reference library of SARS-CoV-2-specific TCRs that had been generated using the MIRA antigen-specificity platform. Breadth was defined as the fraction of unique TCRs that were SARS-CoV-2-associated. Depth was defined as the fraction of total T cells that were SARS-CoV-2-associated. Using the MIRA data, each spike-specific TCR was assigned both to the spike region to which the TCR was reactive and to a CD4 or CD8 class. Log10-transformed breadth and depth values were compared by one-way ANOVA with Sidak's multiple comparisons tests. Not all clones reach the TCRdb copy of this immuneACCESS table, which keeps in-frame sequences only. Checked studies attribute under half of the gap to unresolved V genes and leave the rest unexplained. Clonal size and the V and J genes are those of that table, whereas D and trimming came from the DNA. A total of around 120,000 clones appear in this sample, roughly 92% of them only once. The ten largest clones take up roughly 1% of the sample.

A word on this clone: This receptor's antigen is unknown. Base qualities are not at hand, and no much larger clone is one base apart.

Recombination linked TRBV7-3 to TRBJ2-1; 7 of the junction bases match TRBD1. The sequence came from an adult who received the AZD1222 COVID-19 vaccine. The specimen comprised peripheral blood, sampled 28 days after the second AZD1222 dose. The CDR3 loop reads CASSSQGLPYNEQFF. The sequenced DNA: TGTGCCAGCAGCTCACAGGGGCTTCCCTACAATGAGCAGTTCTTC. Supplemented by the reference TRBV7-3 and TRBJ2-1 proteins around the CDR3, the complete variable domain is GAGVSQTPSNKVTEKGKYVELRCDPISGHTALYWYRQSLGQGPEFLIYFQGTGAADDSGLPNDRFFAVRPEGSVSTLKIQRTERGDSAVYLCASSSQGLPYNEQFFGPGTRLTVL.